Reported below is one T cell receptor (beta chain). This record comes from a study of blood T cell repertoires in COVID-19. Sequencing used immunoSEQ multiplex PCR; TCRdb keeps in-frame clones, though not all of them. The data show about 410,000 clones, approximately 90% seen once. Between the trimmed V and J ends, which lost 3 bases and 4 bases, there was a span of 7 bases. CDR3 size: 12 residues. The germline gives CDR1 SGDLS, CDR2 YYNGEE. The sequencing input was peripheral blood. The clonotype originates from a woman between 40 and 55 years old with COVID-19, enrolled during active disease. The J gene is TRBJ1-2, the V gene TRBV9; D uncertain. CDR3 sequence reads: CASSAGFYGYTF. The CDR3 nucleotides read TGTGCCAGCAGCGCCGGGTTCTATGGCTACACCTTC.